The sequence of this T cell receptor beta chain was determined in a study of human T cells and chemical hapten exposure. Ten or more counts support this clonotype. TCRdb itself ran the RACE reads through MiXCR, one entry per CDR3 protein. Counted here are roughly 250,000 distinct CDR3 sequences, more than 6.5% occurring once; the ten biggest clones make up 2.3%. The sample's time point: pre-sensitization, week 0. Treatment in this sample: therapeutic diphenylcyclopropenone sensitization with weekly scalp DPC. The template was total RNA from unfractionated whole blood. Per germline, CDR1 SQVTM and CDR2 ANQGSEA. This CDR3 region has 13 residues. The trim removed 7 bases at V and 6 bases at J, leaving 9 bases unmatched.

The sequences come from whole blood, collected in connection with sensitization to the hapten diphenylcyclopropenone (DPC). The receptor comes from a middle-aged woman with alopecia areata. Some clones in this sample may be carry-over from other donors' samples. V gene TRBV29-1 combines with J gene TRBJ2-1; 7 positions match TRBD2. This chain's CDR3 is CSAQPGLFNEQFF. For the CDR3, the DNA is TGCAGCGCTCAACCGGGACTATTCAATGAGCAGTTCTTC.